These 27 T cell receptor beta chains came from one sample sequenced in a study of siplizumab effects on memory and regulatory T cells (dated by TCRdb to about 2019). The method was the immunoSEQ multiplex PCR assay. TCRdb retrieved this table from immuneACCESS and kept in-frame rearrangements only. Not all clones are present; in checked studies, unresolved V genes account for under half, and no reason is known for the remainder. Within this sample are tens of thousands of clones, with more than 75% of them counted one time only. The leading ten clones occupy approximately 0.35% of the sample. The sample taken for sequencing was naive CD8+ T cells sorted from blood. The intended sense of this specimen's cell subset or site label: unstimulated naive T cells. These receptors were collected from a human donor in good health.

The J gene is TRBJ1-4, the V gene TRBV4-1, with D hard to call. V lost 4 bases and J lost 8, with 14 bases in between. The CDR3 covers 14 residues. The germline V gene encodes CDR1 MGHRA and CDR2 YSYEKL. This chain's CDR3 is CASSPRQSGEKLFF. The CDR3 DNA is TGCGCCAGCAGCCCCCGTCAGTCCGGAGAAAAACTGTTTTTT.

The rearrangement joins TRBV6-5 to TRBJ2-2; 7 nucleotides line up with TRBD2. The CDR3 has 13 amino acids. Germline V gene data show CDR1 as MNHEY and CDR2 as SVGAGI. V lost 8 bases, J lost 3 bases, and 3 bases stayed unmatched. The CDR3 DNA follows: TGTGCCAGCGGGGAGGGGTACACCGGGGAGCTGTTTTTT. It encodes CASGEGYTGELFF.

The chain is built from TRBV7-9 and TRBJ2-7; no definite D call. The CDR3 is made up of 12 amino acids. V was shortened by 4 bases and J by 0 bases, with 4 bases between the two germline ends. CDR1 is SEHNR and CDR2 is FQNEAQ in the germline V gene (reference sequence). The CDR3 nucleotides read TGTGCCAGCAGCTCCGTCTCCTACGAGCAGTACTTC. Translated, it gives CASSSVSYEQYF.

This clone was found once. The chain links TRBV27 to TRBJ2-3; 14 bases align to TRBD2. The V segment lost 8 bases and the J segment 5 bases; nucleotides outside the gene matches: 6. The germline V gene encodes CDR1 MNHEY and CDR2 SMNVEV (reference sequence). The CDR3 covers 15 residues. CDR3 protein: CASGFGTSGRDTQYF. CDR3 sequence (DNA): TGTGCCAGCGGGTTTGGGACTAGCGGGAGAGATACGCAGTATTTT.

The rearrangement uses TRBV10-3 and TRBJ1-1; no firm D call. The CDR3 consists of 12 residues. Looked up from germline, CDR1 is ENHRY and CDR2 is SYGVKD. Trimming removed 4 bases from V and 5 bases from J, with 8 bases in between. CDR3 sequence reads: CAISVGRTEAFF. The CDR3 coding sequence is TGTGCCATCAGTGTTGGTCGGACTGAAGCTTTCTTT.

The chain couples TRBV27 to TRBJ2-2, with a possible D match to TRBD1 (6 bases). There are 15 residues in the CDR3. Deletions cut 7 bases from V and 4 bases from J, with 16 bases between. CDR1 is MNHEY and CDR2 is SMNVEV in the germline V gene (reference sequence). CDR3 loop: CASTVLGAATGELFF. The CDR3 nucleotides read TGTGCCAGCACCGTTCTGGGGGCAGCCACCGGGGAGCTGTTTTTT.

The count of this clone is one. The V call is TRBV27, the J call TRBJ2-2; 7 bases match TRBD2. The CDR3 extends over 14 amino acids. The germline CDR1 and CDR2 sequences are MNHEY and SMNVEV (reference sequence). Trimming at V came to 2 bases and at J to 5 bases, leaving 2 bases not matched to a gene. CDR3 loop: CASSLTGGTGELFF. The CDR3 nucleotides are TGTGCCAGCAGTTTAACCGGGGGGACCGGGGAGCTGTTTTTT.

This chain uses TRBV2 with TRBJ2-7, with D possibly matching TRBD1 (6 bases). There are 15 residues in the CDR3. V was shortened by 0 bases and J by 0 bases, with 9 bases between the two germline ends. Germline V gives CDR1 SNHLY, CDR2 FYNNEI. For the CDR3, the DNA is TGTGCCAGCAGTGAAGCATGGGACAACTCCTACGAGCAGTACTTC. It is translated as CASSEAWDNSYEQYF.

This chain uses TRBV12-5 with TRBJ2-1, with 7 bases fitting TRBD1. V dropped 0 bases and J dropped 6; count of bases not matched to a gene: 8. CDR1 LGHNT and CDR2 FRNRAP come from the germline V gene. The CDR3 has 16 residues. The CDR3 reads CASGLVDVAGGNEQFF. CDR3 DNA: TGTGCTAGTGGTTTGGTAGATGTGGCAGGGGGCAATGAGCAGTTCTTC.

This sequence joins TRBV21-1 and TRBJ2-3; the table's D call of TRBD2 was not tested on the DNA. TRBV21-1 is described as a pseudogene. The length of the CDR3 is 16 residues. In DNA form, the CDR3 reads TGTGCCAGCAGCAGAAGGGGGACTAGCGTATCAGATACGCAGTATTTT. It specifies CASSRRGTSVSDTQYF.

CDR3 DNA: TGTGCCAGCAGTTTATTGATATCCCAAGAGACCCAGTACTTC. Protein: CASSLLISQETQYF. The J gene is TRBJ2-5, the V gene TRBV27; no clear D. Germline V gene data show CDR1 as MNHEY and CDR2 as SMNVEV (reference sequence). This CDR3 is built from 14 residues. Deletions cut 1 base from V and 1 base from J, with 7 bases between.

The CDR3, as DNA: TGTGCCAGCAGTTTAACGGTTAGCTATGGCTACACCTTC. The encoded protein is CASSLTVSYGYTF. The genes are TRBV27 and TRBJ1-2; D is ambiguous. V lost 2 bases, J lost 4 bases, and 8 bases lay in between. The CDR3 length is 13 residues. Germline values: CDR1 MNHEY, CDR2 SMNVEV (reference sequence).

This clone has a handful of counts. The chain combines TRBV5-1 with TRBJ2-7; D might be TRBD1 or TRBD2, each matching 6 bases. The CDR3 contains 15 residues. Trimming pared 4 bases from V and 1 base from J, leaving 15 bases between. From germline, CDR1 is SGHRS and CDR2 YFSETQ. The CDR3 loop is CASSPGADNSYEQYF. CDR3 sequence (DNA): TGCGCCAGCAGCCCGGGGGCCGATAATTCCTACGAGCAGTACTTC.

This chain joins TRBV7-8 and TRBJ2-5; 7 nucleotides agree with TRBD1. The CDR3 has 15 amino acids. Germline lookup yields CDR1 SGHVS and CDR2 FQNEAQ. V shed 1 base and J 5 bases; nucleotides not matched to a gene: 7. The CDR3 nucleotides are TGTGCCAGCAGCTTAGGCCAGGGGGTCGGTGAGACCCAGTACTTC. Its translation is CASSLGQGVGETQYF.

The J gene is TRBJ2-1, the V gene TRBV29-1; 7 bases match TRBD1. V lost 7 bases and J lost 13; bases outside the gene matches: 25. The CDR3 is 16 residues long. CDR1 is SQVTM, CDR2 ANQGSEA, per germline. The CDR3 coding sequence is TGCAGCGCCTATGACCTAGTTCTCGCGGTCCAGGGGGAACAGTTCTTC. This translates into CSAYDLVLAVQGEQFF.

This clone was detected only a few times. CDR3: CATQGGAPVGQYF. DNA for the CDR3: TGTGCCACCCAGGGAGGGGCTCCGGTTGGGCAGTACTTC. The rearrangement uses TRBV19 and TRBJ2-7; 7 bases agree with TRBD2. This CDR3 contains 13 residues. J lost 9 bases, V lost 10 bases, and 15 bases had no gene match. Germline CDR1 is LNHDA and CDR2 is SQIVND (reference sequence). Drawing the rest from reference TRBV19 and TRBJ2-7, the complete variable domain is DGGITQSPKYLFRKEGQNVTLSCEQNLNHDAMYWYRQDPGQGLRLIYYSQIVNDFQKGDIAEGYSVSREKKESFPLTVTSAQKNPTAFYLCATQGGAPVGQYFGPGTRLTVT.

The chain couples TRBV29-1 to TRBJ2-7; 7 bases are a match to TRBD2. Germline V gives CDR1 SQVTM, CDR2 ANQGSEA. This CDR3 has 15 amino acids. J was trimmed by 1 base and V by 4 bases; bases with no gene match: 10. The CDR3 here is CSVVWTSYNSYEQYF. For the CDR3, the DNA is TGCAGCGTTGTTTGGACTAGTTATAATTCCTACGAGCAGTACTTC.

The chain is built from TRBV7-2 and TRBJ2-3; 9 positions match TRBD2. The V gene end was trimmed by 4 bases and the J gene end by 4 bases; junction bases not matched to a gene: 9. CDR1 and CDR2 (germline): SGHTA, FQGNSA. The CDR3 consists of 16 residues. The CDR3 loop is CASSSLAGGASDTQYF. The CDR3 coding sequence is TGTGCCAGCAGCTCCCTCGCGGGGGGGGCCTCAGATACGCAGTATTTT.

The chain recombines TRBV5-6 with TRBJ2-1; D might be TRBD1 (5 bases). The CDR3 is 11 amino acids. CDR1 and CDR2 (germline): SGHDT, YYEEEE. V gave up 3 bases and J gave up 14 bases, with 12 bases separating them. The CDR3 is CASSSTTEEFF. The CDR3 bases are TGTGCCAGCAGCTCGACGACAGAGGAGTTCTTC.

J is TRBJ2-7 and V is TRBV19, with TRBD2 identical over 14 bases. J was trimmed by 5 bases and V by 4 bases; bases with no gene match: 4. CDR3 length: 15 amino acids. Germline V gene lookup returns CDR1 LNHDA and CDR2 SQIVND (reference sequence). In DNA, the CDR3 is TGTGCCAGTAGTACGGGACTAGCGGGAGTGAACGAGCAGTACTTC. Translated, it gives CASSTGLAGVNEQYF.

The chain recombines TRBV25-1 with TRBJ1-1; tentatively, D is TRBD1 (6 bases). V was cut by 4 bases and J by 7 bases, with 10 bases left in between. The CDR3 has 12 amino acids. Germline V gives CDR1 MGHDK, CDR2 SYGVNS. The CDR3 sequence: CASSVTGFEAFF. Here the CDR3 DNA reads TGTGCCAGCAGTGTGACAGGCTTTGAAGCTTTCTTT. The full variable domain, with the rest looked up from reference TRBV25-1 and TRBJ1-1, is EADIYQTPRYLVIGTGKKITLECSQTMGHDKMYWYQQDPGMELHLIHYSYGVNSTEKGDLSSESTVSRIRTEHFPLTLESARPSHTSQYLCASSVTGFEAFFGQGTRLTVV.

The CDR3 coding sequence is TGTGCCAGTAGTAGAGGGGGTTCCGGGGAGCTGTTTTTT. Translated: CASSRGGSGELFF. The genes are TRBV19 and TRBJ2-2; the D gene is possibly TRBD1 (6 bases). Germline CDR1 LNHDA, CDR2 SQIVND (reference sequence). The CDR3 has 13 amino acids. V was trimmed by 4 bases and J by 6 bases, leaving 9 bases between them.

CDR3: CASSIRDTKNIQYF. As DNA, the CDR3 is TGTGCCAGCAGCATCCGGGACACCAAAAACATTCAGTACTTC. The rearrangement joins TRBV7-2 to TRBJ2-4; maybe TRBD1 (6 bases). Germline CDR1 and CDR2: SGHTA and FQGNSA. With 5 bases removed from V and 2 bases from J, the gap between germline ends came to 10 bases. This CDR3 region has 14 residues.

The table lists this clone with a few counts. This chain links TRBV29-1 with TRBJ1-1; no clear D gene. The germline V gene has CDR1 SQVTM and CDR2 ANQGSEA. V dropped 0 bases and J dropped 5 bases, with 10 bases sitting between them. The CDR3 covers 13 residues. In DNA, the CDR3 is TGCAGCGTTGAAGATGGGGATCGGACTGAAGCTTTCTTT. Encoded protein: CSVEDGDRTEAFF.

The chain has TRBV10-3 and TRBJ2-7; TRBD2 aligns across 11 bases. The CDR3 contains 16 residues. Germline V lookup: CDR1 ENHRY, CDR2 SYGVKD. After removal of 3 bases from V and 4 bases from J, the junction contained 8 bases not matched to a gene. CDR3 in DNA: TGTGCCATCAGTGACGCCGGACTAGCGGGTGGGTACGAGCAGTACTTC. It yields the protein CAISDAGLAGGYEQYF.

This clone was observed a handful of times. V is TRBV5-6 and J is TRBJ1-2; D is ambiguous. Deletions cut 1 base from V and 6 bases from J, with 7 bases between. The CDR3 sequence is 12 residues long. Germline-derived CDR1 and CDR2 are SGHDT and YYEEEE. DNA for the CDR3: TGTGCCAGCAGCTTGCAGTTCGATGGCTACACCTTC. Amino acid sequence: CASSLQFDGYTF.

This chain links TRBV7-6 with TRBJ2-5; D is undetermined. Trimming removed 2 bases from V and 1 base from J, with 2 bases in between. Germline CDR1 and CDR2: SGHVS and FNYEAQ. The CDR3 runs 12 residues. The CDR3 sequence: CASSLPQETQYF. In nucleotides, the CDR3 is TGTGCCAGCAGCTTACCCCAAGAGACCCAGTACTTC.